This T cell receptor beta chain came from a study of blood T cell repertoires in COVID-19. Study in general: Some COVID-19 samples were acute and others convalescent; all came from the United States, Italy and Spain.

The CDR3 consists of 13 residues. The V and J ends lost 6 bases and 4 bases respectively, with 10 bases between them. Germline assignment: CDR1 SEHNR and CDR2 FQNEAQ (reference sequence). Original processing notes: Amplification with reference gene primers provided the estimates of nucleated cell counts. TCRdb's copy holds only in-frame clones and misses some; the assay was immunoSEQ multiplex PCR. V and J calls and clone size are given by that table; D and trimming were obtained from the DNA. Of approximately 69,000 clones listed, roughly 80% were seen once; the top ten hold roughly 13%. It was during active infection that Seattle patients were enrolled and then longitudinally followed.

Sequenced material: peripheral blood. This TCR derives from a man aged 50 to 59 with COVID-19, enrolled during active disease. The chain couples TRBV7-9 to TRBJ1-3; the D gene is possibly TRBD1 (5 bases). CDR3 residues: CASSRGGGNTIYF. The DNA for the CDR3 is TGTGCCAGCAGTAGGGGTGGAGGAAACACCATATATTTT.